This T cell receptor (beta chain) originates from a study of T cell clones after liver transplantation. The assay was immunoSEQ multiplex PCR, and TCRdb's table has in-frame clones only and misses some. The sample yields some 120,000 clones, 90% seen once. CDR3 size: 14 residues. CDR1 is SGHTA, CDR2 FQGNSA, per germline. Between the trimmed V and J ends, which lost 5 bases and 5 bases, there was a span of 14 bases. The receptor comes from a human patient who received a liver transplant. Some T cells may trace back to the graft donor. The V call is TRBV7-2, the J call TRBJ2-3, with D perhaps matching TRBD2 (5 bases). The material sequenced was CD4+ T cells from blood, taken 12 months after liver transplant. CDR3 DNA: TGTGCCAGCAGCAGGAGAGGGCGCGAAGATACGCAGTATTTT. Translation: CASSRRGREDTQYF.